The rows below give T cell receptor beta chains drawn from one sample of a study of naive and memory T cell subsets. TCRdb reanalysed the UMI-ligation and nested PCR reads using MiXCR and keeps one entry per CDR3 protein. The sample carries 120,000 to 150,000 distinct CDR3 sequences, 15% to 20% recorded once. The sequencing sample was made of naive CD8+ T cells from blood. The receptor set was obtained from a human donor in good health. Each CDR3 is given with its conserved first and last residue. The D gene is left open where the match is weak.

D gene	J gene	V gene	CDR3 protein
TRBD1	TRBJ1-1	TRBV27	CASSPTGPLGEAFF
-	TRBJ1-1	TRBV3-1	CASSPADRMIMNTEAFF
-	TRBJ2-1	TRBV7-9	CASSDQSRGQGAQQFF
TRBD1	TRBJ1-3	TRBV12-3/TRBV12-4	CASSSLRQGGTIYF
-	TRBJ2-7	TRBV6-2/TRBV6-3	CASSLGLHEQYF
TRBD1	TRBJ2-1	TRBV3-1	CASSSEGDRGNEQFF
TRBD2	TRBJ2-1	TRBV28	CASSFTLAGGAFF
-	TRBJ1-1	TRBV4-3	CASSQDPGQHEAFF
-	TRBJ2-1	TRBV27	CASQVGARGNEQFF
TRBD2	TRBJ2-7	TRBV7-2	CASSLALPAGGHPSREQYF
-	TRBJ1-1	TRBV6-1	CASSESPGILMNTEAFF
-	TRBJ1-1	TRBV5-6	CASSLGGREAFF
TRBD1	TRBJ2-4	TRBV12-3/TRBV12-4	CASSFAVQGAKTKNIQYF
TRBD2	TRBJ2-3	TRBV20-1	CSASTNTGLAGDTQYF
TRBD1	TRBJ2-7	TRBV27	CGTRDSYEQYF
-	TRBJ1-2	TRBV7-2	CASSLPGRPERLWEGYTF
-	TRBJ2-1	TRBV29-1	CSVELGGYEQFF
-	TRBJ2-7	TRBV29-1	CSVDHLGIRIYEQYF
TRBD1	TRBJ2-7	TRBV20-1	CSASGKRTGTYEQYF
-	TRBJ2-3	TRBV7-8	CASSLGQGLTDTQYF
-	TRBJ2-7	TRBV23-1	CASRPPPQPGFGEQYF
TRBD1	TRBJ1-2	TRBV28	CASTARTGANYGYTF
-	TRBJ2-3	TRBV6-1	CASTTFLGRTDTQYF
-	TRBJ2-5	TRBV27	CARLRTEFQETQYF
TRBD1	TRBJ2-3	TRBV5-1	CASSGGTGEVSTDTQYF
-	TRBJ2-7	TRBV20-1	CSVRQDSSYEQYF
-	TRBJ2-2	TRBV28	CASSLRSLAWELFF
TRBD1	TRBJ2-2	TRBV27	CASRETGGLGGELFF
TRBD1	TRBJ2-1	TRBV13	CASPGQVTNEQFF
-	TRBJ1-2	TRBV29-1	CSVEFRGYGYTF
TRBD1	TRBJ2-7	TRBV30	CAWTADRVRLQAYEQYF
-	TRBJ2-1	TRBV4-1	CASSQERGRTVMIGEQFF
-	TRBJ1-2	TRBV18	CASSPPEGGNYGYTF
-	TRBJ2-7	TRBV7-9	CASSSFEDEQYF
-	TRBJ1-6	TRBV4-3	CASSQARGSPLHF
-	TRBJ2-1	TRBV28	CASSFRSEIHNEQFF
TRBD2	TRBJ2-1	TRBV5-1	CASSLVARASGNYEQFF
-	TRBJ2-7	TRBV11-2	CASSLAARPYEQYF
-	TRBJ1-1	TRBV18	CASSEGEAFF
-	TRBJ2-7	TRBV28	CASSSRLQAAYEQYF
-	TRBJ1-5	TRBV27	CASSWNGDSNQPQHF
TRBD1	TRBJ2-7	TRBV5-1	CASSQSVGTVSYEQYF
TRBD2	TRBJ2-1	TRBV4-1	CASSQTSGSAWEQFF
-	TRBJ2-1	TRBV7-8	CASSREDNEQFF
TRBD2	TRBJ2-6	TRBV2	CASSVQREGPGANVLTF
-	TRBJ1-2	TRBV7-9	CASSGISGSSAGGYTF
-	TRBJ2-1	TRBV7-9	CASSLAGTGRIYNEQFF
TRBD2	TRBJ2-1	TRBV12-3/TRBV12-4	CASRGRTSGSNSYNEQFF